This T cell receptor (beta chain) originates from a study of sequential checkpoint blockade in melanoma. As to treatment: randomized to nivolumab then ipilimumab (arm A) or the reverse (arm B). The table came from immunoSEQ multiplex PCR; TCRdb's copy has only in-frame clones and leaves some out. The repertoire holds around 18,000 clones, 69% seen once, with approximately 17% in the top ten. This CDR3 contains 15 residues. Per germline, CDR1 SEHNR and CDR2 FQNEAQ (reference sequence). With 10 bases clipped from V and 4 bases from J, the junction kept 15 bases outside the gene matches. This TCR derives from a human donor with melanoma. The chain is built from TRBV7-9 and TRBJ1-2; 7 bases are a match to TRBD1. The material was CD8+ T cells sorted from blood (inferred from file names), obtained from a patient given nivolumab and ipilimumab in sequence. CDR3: CAIPFSTGHSYGYTF. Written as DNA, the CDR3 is TGTGCCATCCCCTTTTCGACAGGGCACTCCTATGGCTACACCTTC. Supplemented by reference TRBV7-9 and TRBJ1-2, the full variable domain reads DTGVSQNPRHKITKRGQNVTFRCDPISEHNRLYWYRQTLGQGPEFLTYFQNEAQLEKSRLLSDRFSAERPKGSFSTLEIQRTEQGDSAMYLCAIPFSTGHSYGYTFGSGTRLTVV.